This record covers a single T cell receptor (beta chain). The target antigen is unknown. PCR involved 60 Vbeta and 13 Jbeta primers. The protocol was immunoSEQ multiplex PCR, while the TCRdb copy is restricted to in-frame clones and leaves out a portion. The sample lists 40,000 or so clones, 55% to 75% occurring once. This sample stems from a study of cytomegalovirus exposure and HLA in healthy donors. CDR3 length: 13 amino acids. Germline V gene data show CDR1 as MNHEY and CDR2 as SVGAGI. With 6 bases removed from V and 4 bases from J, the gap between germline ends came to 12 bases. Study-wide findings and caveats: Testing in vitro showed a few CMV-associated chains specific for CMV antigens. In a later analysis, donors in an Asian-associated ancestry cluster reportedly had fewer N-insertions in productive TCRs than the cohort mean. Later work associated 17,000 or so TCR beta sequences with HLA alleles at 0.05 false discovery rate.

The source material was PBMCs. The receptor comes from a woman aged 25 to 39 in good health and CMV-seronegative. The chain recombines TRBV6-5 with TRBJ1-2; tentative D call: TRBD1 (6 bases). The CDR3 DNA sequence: TGTGCCAGCAGCACAGTGGGGGCCTATGGCTACACCTTC. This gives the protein CASSTVGAYGYTF.